This is a list of T cell receptor beta chains from one sample in a study of blood T cells in healthy people across ages. TCRdb ran MiXCR on the 5' RACE reads and lists one entry per CDR3 protein. Among fewer than 1,000,000 distinct CDR3 sequences listed, approximately 48% were seen once. The sequencing input was blood. The receptors come from a man aged 55 to 70 in good health. Both conserved end residues are part of each CDR3. Each record gives: CDR3 length, J gene, clone size, D gene, V gene, CDR3 DNA, CDR3 protein. The D gene is left open where the match is weak. Only some rows state a clone size, as once, few, many or a class for expanded clones.

>13|TRBJ1-1|-|-|TRBV30
TGTGCCTGGAGGAAAGGGCTGAACACTGAAGCTTTCTTT
CAWRKGLNTEAFF
>12|TRBJ1-2|-|-|TRBV4-2
TGTGCCAGCAGCGGTGAGGCCTATGGCTACACCTTC
CASSGEAYGYTF
>14|TRBJ1-5|-|TRBD1|TRBV20-1
TGCAGTGCCGGGCAGGGGGCGGCGGGACAGCCCCAGCATTTT
CSAGQGAAGQPQHF
>13|TRBJ2-3|-|TRBD1|TRBV29-1
TGCAGCGTGGGACAGGGAACGGGAGATACGCAGTATTTT
CSVGQGTGDTQYF
>16|TRBJ2-7|-|TRBD1|TRBV5-8
TGTGCCAGCAGCCCTCTCGCCGGGACAGGGGCCCACGAGCAGTACTTC
CASSPLAGTGAHEQYF
>17|TRBJ2-1|few|TRBD2|TRBV6-2/TRBV6-3
TGTGCCAGCAGTTCTAAACCCAGACTAGCCGGACACAATGAGCAGTTCTTC
CASSSKPRLAGHNEQFF
>15|TRBJ2-1|-|TRBD1|TRBV20-1
TGCAGTGCCCCGCTCGGGCAGGGGGAGAAAAATGAGCAGTTCTTC
CSAPLGQGEKNEQFF
>16|TRBJ2-7|few|TRBD2|TRBV28
TGTGCCAGCAGGGTGGGCTGGACTAGCGCGACCTACGAGCAGTACTTC
CASRVGWTSATYEQYF
>13|TRBJ2-3|few|-|TRBV20-1
TGCAGTGCTAGAGACAACCCGACAGATACGCAGTATTTT
CSARDNPTDTQYF
>14|TRBJ2-1|once|-|TRBV7-7
TGTGCTAGCAGCTTAACCGGATTACACAATGAGCAGTTCTTC
CASSLTGLHNEQFF
>14|TRBJ1-2|-|-|TRBV5-6
TGTGCCAGCAGCTGGGGGAATCCTTCTTATGGCTACACCTTC
CASSWGNPSYGYTF
>16|TRBJ2-7|few|TRBD2|TRBV11-1
TGTGCCAGCAGCCTTGGACTAGCGGGGGGGAGTGGCGAGCAGTACTTC
CASSLGLAGGSGEQYF
>15|TRBJ2-1|few|-|TRBV7-9
TGTGCCAGCAGCTCGGACGGGAGCTCCTACAATGAGCAGTTCTTC
CASSSDGSSYNEQFF
>13|TRBJ2-1|-|-|TRBV30
TGTGCCTGGGAACGTGCGAGATACAATGAGCAGTTCTTC
CAWERARYNEQFF
>14|TRBJ2-1|few|-|TRBV3-1
TGTGCCAGCAGTAATGAGGGCTCCTACAATGAGCAGTTCTTC
CASSNEGSYNEQFF
>20|TRBJ1-4|many|TRBD1|TRBV7-2
TGTGCCAGCAGCACCCGGTCGGGACAGGGGGCGCAGATAACTAATGAAAAACTGTTTTTT
CASSTRSGQGAQITNEKLFF
>18|TRBJ2-1|few|TRBD2|TRBV7-9
TGTGCCAGCAGCTTAGAAGCGGGGGGCTCCACCACTTACAATGAGCAGTTCTTC
CASSLEAGGSTTYNEQFF
>13|TRBJ2-5|many|-|TRBV28
TGTGCCAGCAGCCCCGTATCACAAGAGACCCAGTACTTC
CASSPVSQETQYF
>14|TRBJ2-1|-|-|TRBV10-2
TGCGCCAGCCGAGGGAGGGGGACGTACAATGAGCAGTTCTTC
CASRGRGTYNEQFF
>14|TRBJ1-6|-|TRBD1|TRBV12-3/TRBV12-4
TGTGCCAGCAGGGGACAGGGGGCATATTCACCCCTCCACTTT
CASRGQGAYSPLHF
>15|TRBJ1-1|-|-|TRBV5-6
TGTGCCAGCACCCCGGGGGGGTCGAGGTACACTGAAGCTTTCTTT
CASTPGGSRYTEAFF
>14|TRBJ2-7|-|TRBD2|TRBV20-1
TGCAGTGCTGGACGCGGGGGGGTCTCCTACGAGCAGTACTTC
CSAGRGGVSYEQYF
>13|TRBJ1-1|few|-|TRBV10-3
TGTGCCATGAGACAGACAATGAACACTGAAGCTTTCTTT
CAMRQTMNTEAFF